These 28 T cell receptor beta chains share one sample of origin, sequenced in a study of shared clonotypes between healthy human individuals. Profiled with immunoSEQ multiplex PCR; TCRdb holds only in-frame clones, not every one. The repertoire consists of over a million clones, with approximately 70% occurring once and the leading ten covering around 1.5%. What was sequenced was memory CD4+ T cells sorted from blood. Subset specified: CD45RA-negative fraction. The origin of the receptors is a man younger than 35 in good health.

The rearrangement uses TRBV7-6 and TRBJ2-7; 10 bases map to TRBD1. This CDR3 spans 16 amino acids. Germline assignment: CDR1 SGHVS and CDR2 FNYEAQ. V lost 5 bases to trimming and J lost 1 base; unmatched junction nucleotides: 8. The CDR3 DNA reads as TGTGCCAGCAGCCCCTACGACAGGGGGCTTTCCTACGAGCAGTACTTC. This gives the protein CASSPYDRGLSYEQYF. The full variable domain, in which reference TRBV7-6 and TRBJ2-7 provide the parts outside the CDR3, is GAGVSQSPRYKVTKRGQDVALRCDPISGHVSLYWYRQALGQGPEFLTYFNYEAQQDKSGLPNDRFSAERPEGSISTLTIQRTEQRDSAMYRCASSPYDRGLSYEQYFGPGTRLTVT.

This clone was counted between two and nine times. This chain links TRBV4-1 with TRBJ2-1; D is possibly TRBD2 (6 bases). Germline V CDR1 and CDR2: MGHRA, YSYEKL. The CDR3 covers 16 residues. V gave up 4 bases and J gave up 0 bases, with 13 bases separating them. The chain's CDR3 is CASSRLADLSYNEQFF. In DNA, the CDR3 is TGCGCCAGCAGCCGGTTAGCGGACCTCTCCTACAATGAGCAGTTCTTC.

On this clone itself: The same CDR3 arises from other DNA sequences in this sample as well. This chain links TRBV29-1 with TRBJ2-7; D is perhaps TRBD1 (5 bases). Germline lookup yields CDR1 SQVTM and CDR2 ANQGSEA. The CDR3 has 13 amino acids. V shed 1 base and J shed 6 bases, with 13 bases lying between them. The CDR3 DNA reads TGCAGCGTTGAAGCTCAGCAGGGTGGCGAGCAGTACTTC. Its translation is CSVEAQQGGEQYF.

The CDR3 here is CASSQQNFGGDEQFF. The CDR3 DNA reads TGCGCCAGCAGCCAGCAAAACTTCGGAGGGGATGAGCAGTTCTTC. V usage is TRBV4-3 and J usage is TRBJ2-1, with D perhaps matching TRBD2 (6 bases). The CDR3 has 15 residues. Between the trimmed V and J ends, which lost 3 bases and 8 bases, there was a span of 17 bases. The germline CDR1 and CDR2 sequences are LGHNA and YSLEER.

The V gene is TRBV11-2, the J gene TRBJ2-1; D is uncertain. CDR3 length equals 17 residues. Germline V gene sequence: CDR1 SGHAT, CDR2 FQNNGV. The V and J ends lost 4 bases and 6 bases respectively, with 22 bases between them. DNA for the CDR3: TGTGCCAGCAGCTCCGAGACAAGGGCACTACTGTCCAATGAGCAGTTCTTC. Protein: CASSSETRALLSNEQFF.

CDR3 sequence reads: CSARLAGGDEQYF. As DNA, the CDR3 is TGCAGCGCCAGACTAGCGGGAGGGGATGAGCAGTACTTC. The gene calls are TRBV29-1 and TRBJ2-7; TRBD2 agrees at 14 bases. Germline V gene lookup returns CDR1 SQVTM and CDR2 ANQGSEA. V was clipped by 7 bases and J by 7 bases; unmatched bases: 6. The CDR3 runs to 13 residues.

CDR3 coding DNA: TGTGCCTGGAGTCTACAGGGGGCGCTGAATGAAAAACTGTTTTTT. Its protein product is CAWSLQGALNEKLFF. The rearrangement uses TRBV30 and TRBJ1-4, with 9 positions matching TRBD1. The J segment lost 5 bases and the V segment lost 2 bases, leaving 6 bases of the junction unmatched. The CDR3 extends over 15 amino acids. Germline lookup yields CDR1 GTSNPN and CDR2 SVGIG (reference sequence).

The V call is TRBV6-1, the J call TRBJ1-2; tentatively, D is TRBD1 (6 bases). This CDR3 comprises 15 residues. V was pared by 10 bases and J by 5 bases, with 23 bases between. Germline loops: CDR1 MNHNS, CDR2 SASEGT. CDR3 sequence reads: CATGNFQVGQYGYTF. Written as DNA, the CDR3 is TGTGCCACCGGCAATTTCCAGGTTGGACAGTATGGCTACACCTTC.

The gene calls are TRBV19 and TRBJ1-6; D might be TRBD1 (6 bases). This CDR3 has 13 amino acids. Germline V gene lookup returns CDR1 LNHDA and CDR2 SQIVND (reference sequence). Trimming shortened V by 7 bases and J by 10 bases, and 14 bases separated the two germline ends. The CDR3 sequence is CASTTDSRSPLHF. In nucleotides, the CDR3 is TGTGCCAGTACCACGGACAGTCGCTCACCCCTCCACTTT.

The rearrangement links TRBV7-2 to TRBJ2-3; 7 bases match TRBD2. Trimming cost V 6 bases and J 4 bases; bases outside gene matches: 7. CDR1 and CDR2 (germline): SGHTA, FQGNSA. This CDR3 has 14 amino acids. In DNA, the CDR3 is TGTGCCAGCAGGTCAGGGAGGGGAGCAGATACGCAGTATTTT. Translating gives CASRSGRGADTQYF.

This chain links TRBV10-2 with TRBJ2-7, with D unresolved. Germline-derived CDR1 and CDR2 are WSHSY and SAAADI. Trimming stripped 8 bases from V and 7 bases from J, with 24 bases between. The CDR3 has 15 residues. The CDR3 sequence: CASAPIPPGPSEQYF. The CDR3 DNA reads TGCGCCAGCGCGCCCATCCCTCCGGGCCCTTCAGAGCAGTACTTC.

The rearrangement links TRBV29-1 to TRBJ1-2; possible D gene TRBD1, 6 bases. CDR1 and CDR2 (germline): SQVTM, ANQGSEA. V dropped 3 bases and J dropped 7 bases, with 15 bases sitting between them. The CDR3 has 13 amino acids. The CDR3 DNA reads as TGCAGCGTTGATGGATCGGGGGGCTCTGGCTACACCTTC. Encoded protein: CSVDGSGGSGYTF.

About this clone itself: In the same sample, other DNA sequences code for this CDR3. The V and J genes are TRBV18 and TRBJ2-7, with 7 bases matching TRBD2. CDR3 length equals 15 residues. The V segment lost 1 base and the J segment 0 bases; nucleotides outside the gene matches: 3. The germline V gene has CDR1 KGHSH and CDR2 LQKENI. CDR3 nucleotides: TGTGCCAGCTCACCACGAGCGGGAACCTCCTACGAGCAGTACTTC. Residues: CASSPRAGTSYEQYF.

V is TRBV7-2 and J is TRBJ2-1; TRBD2 might be the D (6 bases). V was pared by 6 bases and J by 5 bases, with 14 bases between. The CDR3 covers 14 residues. Germline CDR1 SGHTA, CDR2 FQGNSA. In DNA, the CDR3 is TGTGCCAGCAGTAAGGGGACTTGGGACAATGAGCAGTTCTTC. This encodes CASSKGTWDNEQFF.

The rearrangement links TRBV5-1 to TRBJ1-4; perhaps TRBD1 as D (5 bases). The CDR3 is made up of 17 amino acids. In germline, CDR1 is SGHRS, CDR2 YFSETQ. V lost 4 bases to trimming and J lost 3 bases, with 19 bases between them. CDR3 coding DNA: TGCGCCAGCAGCAGGGACGTCACCGGGGCGTCTAATGAAAAACTGTTTTTT. Residues: CASSRDVTGASNEKLFF.

This chain links TRBV4-2 with TRBJ1-6; D is ambiguous. With 4 bases removed from V and 5 bases from J, the gap between germline ends came to 15 bases. Germline values: CDR1 LGHNA, CDR2 YNFKEQ. The CDR3 runs 16 residues. CDR3 sequence (DNA): TGTGCCAGCAGCCCCGGGCCCCAAGCTAATAATTCACCCCTCCACTTT. Amino acid sequence: CASSPGPQANNSPLHF.

The chain has TRBV19 and TRBJ2-3; D is unresolved. Per germline, CDR1 LNHDA and CDR2 SQIVND (reference sequence). CDR3 size: 13 residues. V was shortened by 6 bases and J by 2 bases, with 9 bases between the two germline ends. In DNA form, the CDR3 reads TGTGCCAGTAGCCGTCTCGACACAGATACGCAGTATTTT. Protein product: CASSRLDTDTQYF.

This clone showed up just a few times. The chain employs TRBV4-1 and TRBJ1-6; TRBD1 aligns across 8 bases. Germline CDR1 MGHRA, CDR2 YSYEKL. The trim removed 4 bases at V and 5 bases at J, leaving 10 bases unmatched. CDR3 length equals 17 residues. CDR3 DNA: TGCGCCAGCAGCCCCGGACAGGGAAATCCCAATAATTCACCCCTCCACTTT. As protein: CASSPGQGNPNNSPLHF.

As regards this clone: A junction boundary mismatches the germline segment, possibly from a read error. V and J are TRBV7-7 and TRBJ2-3; the match to TRBD2 covers 9 bases. Germline values: CDR1 SSHAT, CDR2 FNYEAQ (reference sequence). The CDR3 is 16 residues long. In DNA, the CDR3 is TGTGCTAGCAGCTTAGGTCTAGGACTAGCGACCGATACGCAGTATTTT. The encoded protein is CASSLGLGLATDTQYF.

With regard to this clone: Given a much more abundant clone one base away, this may be a read error. V usage is TRBV15 and J usage is TRBJ1-4; D ambiguous. The germline gives CDR1 LNHNV, CDR2 YYDKDF (reference sequence). The V gene lost 0 bases and the J gene lost 4 bases, with 15 bases spanning the gap. There are 17 residues in the CDR3. The CDR3 DNA is TGTGCCACCAGCAGAGATGGGCCCACCCGGATTAATGAAAAACTGTTTTTT. It is translated as CATSRDGPTRINEKLFF.

This clone came up a few times. The J gene is TRBJ1-1, the V gene TRBV27; D not resolved. Germline V lookup: CDR1 MNHEY, CDR2 SMNVEV (reference sequence). Deletions cut 1 base from V and 3 bases from J, with 12 bases between. This CDR3 has 15 amino acids. CDR3 protein: CASSLFFRTDTEAFF. The CDR3 region has the DNA TGTGCCAGCAGTTTATTCTTCCGGACGGACACTGAAGCTTTCTTT.

The rearrangement uses TRBV7-6 and TRBJ2-5; D call uncertain. Trimming took 6 bases from V and 1 from J, leaving 6 bases between them. This CDR3 is built from 12 residues. Germline CDR1 reads SGHVS; CDR2 reads FNYEAQ. CDR3 coding DNA: TGTGCCAGCAGAAAGTTCCAAGAGACCCAGTACTTC. Translated, it gives CASRKFQETQYF.

The DNA for the CDR3 is TGTGCAAGTCGCTTATGGTCCAGGAGGGGGCGAGAAAAACTGTTTTTT. Its translation: CASRLWSRRGREKLFF. The chain combines TRBV12-2 with TRBJ1-4; the table's D gene call, TRBD1, was not cross checked with the DNA. TRBV12-2 is assigned pseudogene status. The CDR3 runs to 16 residues.

This clone was observed at least ten times. V usage is TRBV20-1 and J usage is TRBJ1-1; no definite D call. This CDR3 comprises 11 residues. Germline values: CDR1 DFQATT, CDR2 SNEGSKA (reference sequence). The germline V and J ends were trimmed by 3 bases and 6 bases, with 8 bases remaining between them. CDR3 amino acids: CSASRGAEAFF. The CDR3 DNA is TGCAGTGCTAGCCGTGGGGCTGAAGCTTTCTTT.

The chain couples TRBV4-1 to TRBJ2-6, with D uncertain. The germline gives CDR1 MGHRA, CDR2 YSYEKL. Trimming took off 0 bases at V and 4 bases at J, with 10 bases between the two ends. The CDR3 sequence is 16 residues long. The CDR3, as DNA: TGCGCCAGCAGCCAAGAACCTAGGTCGGGGGCCAACGTCCTGACTTTC. It yields the protein CASSQEPRSGANVLTF.

V and J are TRBV28 and TRBJ2-7, with TRBD2 matching 8 bases. The germline gives CDR1 MDHEN, CDR2 SYDVKM. V shed 7 bases and J 7 bases; nucleotides not matched to a gene: 12. This CDR3 is 14 amino acids long. CDR3 sequence (DNA): TGTGCCAGCATTGAGGCCGGGGGGGCTACGGAGCAGTACTTC. This translates into CASIEAGGATEQYF. The entire variable domain, with the rest obtained from reference TRBV28 and TRBJ2-7, is as follows: DVKVTQSSRYLVKRTGEKVFLECVQDMDHENMFWYRQDPGLGLRLIYFSYDVKMKEKGDIPEGYSVSREKKERFSLILESASTNQTSMYLCASIEAGGATEQYFGPGTRLTVT.

Details on this clone: Other DNA sequences in this sample translate to the same CDR3. This chain joins TRBV5-1 and TRBJ1-5; D is possibly TRBD1 (6 bases). Germline-derived CDR1 and CDR2 are SGHRS and YFSETQ. The ends were cut back, 4 bases at V and 2 bases at J, with 13 bases in the middle. CDR3 length: 15 amino acids. For the CDR3, the DNA is TGCGCCAGCAGCCTGGACAGCGCTGGCAATCAGCCCCAGCATTTT. It specifies CASSLDSAGNQPQHF.

The rearrangement links TRBV7-9 to TRBJ2-3, with D hard to call. V gave up 6 bases and J gave up 2 bases, with 15 bases separating them. This CDR3 is 15 amino acids long. Germline V CDR1 and CDR2: SEHNR, FQNEAQ (reference sequence). The chain's CDR3 is CASSIQTQPTDTQYF. The CDR3 coding sequence is TGTGCCAGCAGTATCCAGACGCAACCCACAGATACGCAGTATTTT.